This T cell receptor beta chain originates from a study of blood T cell repertoires in COVID-19. The V gene lost 6 bases and the J gene lost 6 bases, with 14 bases spanning the gap. CDR3 size: 13 residues. Germline V gene sequence: CDR1 MDHEN, CDR2 SYDVKM. Produced via immunoSEQ multiplex PCR; TCRdb's table is partial and in-frame only. This sample has 95,000 to 150,000 clones, with 84% found just once. Adults between about 18 and 89 years of age took part from about two dozen US areas. The J gene is TRBJ1-2, the V gene TRBV28; D call uncertain. The source of this sequence is a woman in her thirties who had recovered from COVID-19. The sample taken for sequencing was PBMCs or T cells enriched from blood (not recorded which). CDR3 coding DNA: TGTGCCAGCAGCGATAGGGCGGAGGATGGCTACACCTTC. It yields the protein CASSDRAEDGYTF.